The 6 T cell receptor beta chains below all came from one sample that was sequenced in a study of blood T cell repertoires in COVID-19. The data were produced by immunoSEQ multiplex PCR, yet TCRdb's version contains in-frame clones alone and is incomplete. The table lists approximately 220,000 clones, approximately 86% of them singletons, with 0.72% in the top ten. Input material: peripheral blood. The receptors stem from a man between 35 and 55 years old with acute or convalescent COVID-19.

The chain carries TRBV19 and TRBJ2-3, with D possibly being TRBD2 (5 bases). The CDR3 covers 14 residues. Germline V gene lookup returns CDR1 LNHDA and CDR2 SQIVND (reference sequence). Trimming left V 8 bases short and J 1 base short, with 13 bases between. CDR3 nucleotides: TGTGCCAGTTCGATAGAGAGGGGCACAGATACGCAGTATTTT. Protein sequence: CASSIERGTDTQYF.

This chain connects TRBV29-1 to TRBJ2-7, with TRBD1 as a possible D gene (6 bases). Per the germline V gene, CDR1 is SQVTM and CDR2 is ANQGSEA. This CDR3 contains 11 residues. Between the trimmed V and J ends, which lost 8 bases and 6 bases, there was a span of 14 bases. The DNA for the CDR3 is TGCAGCTCGACACAGGGTTCCGAGCAGTACTTC. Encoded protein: CSSTQGSEQYF.

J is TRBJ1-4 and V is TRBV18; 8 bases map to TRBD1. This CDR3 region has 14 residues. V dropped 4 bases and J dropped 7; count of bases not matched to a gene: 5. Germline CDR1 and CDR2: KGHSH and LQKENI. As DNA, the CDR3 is TGTGCCAGCTCACACGGACAGGGTGCTGAAAAACTGTTTTTT. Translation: CASSHGQGAEKLFF.

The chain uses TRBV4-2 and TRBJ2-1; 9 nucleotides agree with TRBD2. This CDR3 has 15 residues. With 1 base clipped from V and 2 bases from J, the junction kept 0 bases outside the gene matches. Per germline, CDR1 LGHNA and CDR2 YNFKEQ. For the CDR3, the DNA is TGTGCCAGCAGCCAAGTAGCGGGGGCCTACAATGAGCAGTTCTTC. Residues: CASSQVAGAYNEQFF.

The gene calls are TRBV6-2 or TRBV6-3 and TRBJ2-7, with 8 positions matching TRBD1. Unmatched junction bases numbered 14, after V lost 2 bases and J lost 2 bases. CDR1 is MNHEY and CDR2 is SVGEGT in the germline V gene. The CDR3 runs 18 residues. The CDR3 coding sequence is TGTGCCAGCAGTTACACCCCAGGACAGGGAGAGTGGGCCTACGAGCAGTACTTC. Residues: CASSYTPGQGEWAYEQYF.

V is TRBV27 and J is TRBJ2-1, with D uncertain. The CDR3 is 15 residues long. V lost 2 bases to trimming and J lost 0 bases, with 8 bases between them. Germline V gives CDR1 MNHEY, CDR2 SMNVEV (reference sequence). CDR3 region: CASSLEQPSYNEQFF. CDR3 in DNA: TGTGCCAGCAGTTTAGAACAGCCCTCCTACAATGAGCAGTTCTTC.